This T cell receptor beta chain was identified during a study of OX40 agonist ivuxolimab in advanced cancers. TCRdb keeps only in-frame clones here, not all; method: immunoSEQ multiplex PCR. The profile covers roughly 57,000 clones, with about 79% appearing a single time and roughly 2.3% taken by the ten largest. This clone was observed a few times. This CDR3 is built from 13 residues. With 1 base removed from V and 10 bases from J, the gap between germline ends came to 10 bases. Germline CDR1 and CDR2: SGHTA and FQGNSA. This chain links TRBV7-2 with TRBJ1-4; D gene ambiguous. This TCR came from an adult with an advanced solid tumor such as melanoma, head and neck, liver or kidney cancer. The sample consisted of CD4+ or CD8+ T cells sorted from blood, taken in a trial of the OX40 agonist ivuxolimab. In nucleotides, the CDR3 is TGTGCCAGCAGCTTAGGATACGGAGGAAAACTGTTTTTT. It translates to CASSLGYGGKLFF.